These T cell receptor beta chains were read from a single sample in a study of post-analysis software for immune sequencing data. MiXCR, run by TCRdb on the PCR reads, gives a single entry per CDR3 protein. The data show approximately 770,000 distinct CDR3 sequences, with about 45% seen just once and approximately 5% held by the top ten. Sequencing was carried out using blood. These receptors all stem from a girl aged 5 to 17 with multiple sclerosis. The CDR3 runs from the conserved cysteine through the conserved F or W. A D gene is named only where the DNA matches it firmly. Expanded clones get a size class; other rows say once, few or many, or leave the size out.

>NA|TRBJ2-7|17|TRBV19|TRBD2
CASSIRLAGGPEHEQYF
TGTGCCAGTAGTATCCGACTAGCGGGAGGGCCGGAACACGAGCAGTACTTC
>NA|TRBJ1-6|15|TRBV20-1|NA
CSASGQPTNNSPLHF
TGCAGTGCTAGCGGACAGCCGACGAATAATTCACCCCTCCACTTT
>NA|TRBJ1-5|17|TRBV7-9|NA
CASSLVQGPPINQPQHF
TGTGCCAGCAGCTTGGTTCAAGGACCCCCGATCAATCAGCCCCAGCATTTT
>few|TRBJ2-3|13|TRBV6-5|NA
CASRGIGLVRQYF
TGTGCCAGCAGGGGCATAGGCCTTGTGCGGCAGTATTTT
>few|TRBJ2-2|14|TRBV12-3/TRBV12-4|NA
CASSFRSSTGELFF
TGTGCCAGCAGTTTCCGGAGCAGCACCGGGGAGCTGTTTTTT
>NA|TRBJ2-5|12|TRBV6-5|TRBD1
CASRDRLETQYF
TGTGCCAGCAGGGACAGGTTGGAGACCCAGTACTTC
>NA|TRBJ2-7|17|TRBV12-3/TRBV12-4|TRBD2
CASSPRLAGVGSYEQYF
TGTGCCAGCAGTCCCAGACTAGCGGGAGTAGGTTCCTACGAGCAGTACTTC
>NA|TRBJ2-1|15|TRBV20-1|TRBD2
CSAVTSGGSYNEQFF
TGCAGTGCTGTGACTAGCGGGGGTTCCTACAATGAGCAGTTCTTC
>NA|TRBJ2-3|15|TRBV5-1|NA
CASSLHAAGTDTQYF
TGCGCCAGCAGCTTACACGCGGCAGGGACAGATACGCAGTATTTT
>once|TRBJ1-5|16|TRBV6-2/TRBV6-3|NA
CASSYSEALSNQPQHF
TGTGCCAGCAGTTACTCGGAGGCTCTCAGCAATCAGCCCCAGCATTTT
>NA|TRBJ2-1|15|TRBV3-1|NA
CASSHPGQGGGEQFF
TGTGCCAGCAGCCACCCAGGGCAGGGTGGTGGTGAGCAGTTCTTC
>NA|TRBJ2-3|14|TRBV29-1|NA
CSVEEIASTDTQYF
TGCAGCGTTGAAGAAATCGCGAGCACAGATACGCAGTATTTT
>NA|TRBJ2-6|15|TRBV29-1|TRBD2
CSVSGRVSGANVLTF
TGCAGCGTTAGCGGGAGGGTCTCTGGGGCCAACGTCCTGACTTTC
>NA|TRBJ2-7|16|TRBV13|NA
CASSLSVGGPTYEQYF
TGTGCCAGCAGCTTATCAGTGGGAGGCCCCACCTACGAGCAGTACTTC
>NA|TRBJ2-3|17|TRBV6-2/TRBV6-3|NA
CASIPGPNSGSTDTQYF
TGTGCCAGCATACCAGGGCCGAATAGCGGAAGCACAGATACGCAGTATTTT
>NA|TRBJ2-1|15|TRBV27|NA
CASIPTGSSYNEQFF
TGTGCCAGCATACCCACGGGGAGCTCCTACAATGAGCAGTTCTTC
>NA|TRBJ1-2|16|TRBV12-3/TRBV12-4|NA
CASSLDLKPANYGYTF
TGTGCCAGCAGTTTGGATCTCAAACCCGCCAACTATGGCTACACCTTC
>NA|TRBJ2-1|11|TRBV29-1|NA
CSVVSGIGQFF
TGCAGCGTAGTTAGCGGCATAGGGCAGTTCTTC
>NA|TRBJ2-5|16|TRBV20-1|NA
CSARAPGALDKMSQYF
TGCAGTGCTAGAGCCCCCGGGGCACTAGATAAAATGAGTCAGTACTTC
>NA|TRBJ1-1|15|TRBV2|NA
CASSDLGRMNTEAFF
TGTGCCAGCAGCGACCTGGGACGGATGAACACTGAAGCTTTCTTT
>NA|TRBJ1-2|16|TRBV28|TRBD1
CASSFIGTGDIYGYTF
TGTGCCAGCAGTTTCATCGGGACAGGGGACATCTATGGCTACACCTTC
>NA|TRBJ2-7|15|TRBV7-2|TRBD2
CASSRTSGKSYEQYF
TGTGCCAGCAGCAGGACTAGCGGGAAATCCTACGAGCAGTACTTC
>once|TRBJ2-4|13|TRBV7-2|NA
CASSLAVSAWQYF
TGTGCCAGCAGCTTAGCGGTGTCGGCCTGGCAGTACTTC
>few|TRBJ2-5|15|TRBV9|NA
CASSVGGSAYNEQYF
TGTGCCAGCAGCGTAGGGGGGTCCGCCTACAATGAGCAGTACTTC
>NA|TRBJ2-1|14|TRBV6-6|NA
CASSYLGPGNEQFF
TGTGCCAGCAGTTACCTGGGCCCAGGCAATGAGCAGTTCTTC
>NA|TRBJ1-1|15|TRBV12-3/TRBV12-4|TRBD1
CASSFSGDRKTEAFF
TGTGCCAGCAGCTTCAGCGGGGACAGAAAGACTGAAGCTTTCTTT
>NA|TRBJ2-3|16|TRBV2|TRBD2
CASSPLVAGGTDTQYF
TGTGCCAGCAGCCCTCTTGTAGCGGGGGGCACAGATACGCAGTATTTT
>NA|TRBJ2-1|16|TRBV20-1|TRBD2
CSARDRGAGNAGEQFF
TGCAGTGCTAGAGATCGAGGAGCGGGAAATGCTGGTGAGCAGTTCTTC
>few|TRBJ1-2|13|TRBV29-1|NA
CSVDPGGGDGYTF
TGCAGCGTTGACCCCGGCGGGGGGGATGGCTACACCTTC
>many|TRBJ2-6|17|TRBV7-2|NA
CASSHLGTHSGANVLTF
TGTGCCAGCAGCCACCTAGGGACGCACTCTGGGGCCAACGTCCTGACTTTC
>NA|TRBJ1-6|15|TRBV7-9|NA
CASSSGGYGNSPLHF
TGTGCCAGCAGCTCCGGAGGGTATGGAAATTCACCCCTCCACTTT
>few|TRBJ1-5|13|TRBV12-3/TRBV12-4|NA
CASRLGSAQPQHF
TGTGCCAGCAGGTTGGGATCCGCGCAGCCCCAGCATTTT
>NA|TRBJ2-2|12|TRBV29-1|NA
CSVVYPAGELFF
TGCAGCGTTGTTTACCCCGCCGGGGAGCTGTTTTTT
>NA|TRBJ2-7|14|TRBV7-3|NA
CASSPGGGYQQQYF
TGTGCCAGCAGCCCCGGTGGGGGGTATCAGCAGCAGTACTTC
>NA|TRBJ2-7|16|TRBV6-5|TRBD2
CASSILTSGSIGEQYF
TGTGCCAGCAGCATTCTGACTAGCGGGAGCATCGGCGAGCAGTACTTC
>NA|TRBJ1-2|14|TRBV11-2|TRBD1
CASSRTTGAYGYTF
TGTGCCAGCAGCCGAACGACAGGGGCCTATGGCTACACCTTC
>NA|TRBJ2-6|15|TRBV6-1|NA
CASRDPARWANVLTF
TGTGCCAGCAGGGACCCGGCCCGGTGGGCCAACGTCCTGACTTTC
>few|TRBJ2-7|15|TRBV4-1|TRBD2
CASSQEASGSYEQYF
TGTGCCAGCAGCCAAGAGGCTAGCGGGAGTTACGAGCAGTACTTC
>NA|TRBJ2-7|14|TRBV5-1|NA
CASSSRQEEYEQYF
TGCGCCAGCAGCTCGAGACAGGAAGAGTACGAGCAGTACTTC
>NA|TRBJ2-1|15|TRBV20-1|NA
CSARDLAAAYNEQFF
TGCAGTGCTAGAGATCTGGCAGCGGCTTACAATGAGCAGTTCTTC
>NA|TRBJ2-1|16|TRBV4-1|NA
CASSHGTARADNEQFF
TGCGCCAGCAGCCATGGAACTGCGCGGGCTGACAATGAGCAGTTCTTC
>few|TRBJ1-1|14|TRBV28|NA
CASRRQVFGTEAFF
TGTGCCAGCCGACGGCAGGTATTCGGCACTGAAGCTTTCTTT
>few|TRBJ1-2|15|TRBV6-1|NA
CASSEAGLALYGYTF
TGTGCCAGCAGTGAAGCGGGACTTGCCCTCTATGGCTACACCTTC
>once|TRBJ2-1|16|TRBV20-1|TRBD2
CSASLLAGDRYNEQFF
TGCAGTGCTAGTTTATTAGCGGGAGACAGGTACAATGAGCAGTTCTTC
>NA|TRBJ1-1|13|TRBV20-1|NA
CRAYQGWHTEAFF
TGCAGAGCCTACCAGGGGTGGCACACTGAAGCTTTCTTT
>few|TRBJ2-5|14|TRBV9|NA
CASSAGGAQETQYF
TGTGCCAGCAGCGCAGGGGGGGCCCAAGAGACCCAGTACTTC
>NA|TRBJ2-5|16|TRBV3-1|NA
CASSRPEVLGEETQYF
TGTGCCAGCAGCCGCCCGGAGGTCCTAGGGGAGGAGACCCAGTACTTC
>NA|TRBJ2-3|16|TRBV12-3/TRBV12-4|TRBD2
CASSPTSGLGTDTQYF
TGTGCCAGCAGCCCCACTAGCGGTCTCGGCACAGATACGCAGTATTTT
>NA|TRBJ2-5|13|TRBV10-3|NA
CAISTDTWQTQYF
TGTGCCATCAGTACGGACACATGGCAGACCCAGTACTTC
>NA|TRBJ1-1|17|TRBV5-1|NA
CASSLDHGGPMNTEAFF
TGCGCCAGCAGCTTGGACCACGGAGGCCCGATGAACACTGAAGCTTTCTTT
>NA|TRBJ2-6|19|TRBV25-1|TRBD1
CASSEYFTGTAAGANVLTF
TGTGCCAGCAGTGAATATTTCACCGGGACAGCTGCTGGGGCCAACGTCCTGACTTTC
>once|TRBJ2-5|15|TRBV7-6|NA
CAGSLVQGPRETQYF
TGTGCCGGCAGCTTAGTGCAGGGGCCGAGGGAGACCCAGTACTTC
>few|TRBJ2-3|15|TRBV6-1|TRBD2
CAAPARLAGADTQYF
TGTGCCGCTCCAGCGAGGCTAGCGGGAGCAGATACGCAGTATTTT
>once|TRBJ2-1|15|TRBV20-1|TRBD2
CSARLSGRARNEQFF
TGCAGTGCTAGACTTAGCGGGAGGGCCAGAAATGAGCAGTTCTTC
>NA|TRBJ1-2|12|TRBV20-1|NA
CSALEGTYGYTF
TGCAGTGCCTTAGAGGGAACCTATGGCTACACCTTC
>NA|TRBJ2-3|16|TRBV11-2|TRBD2
CASSFRVRGGTDTQYF
TGTGCCAGCAGCTTTAGGGTCCGGGGGGGCACAGATACGCAGTATTTT
>NA|TRBJ2-1|16|TRBV12-3/TRBV12-4|TRBD2
CASSARLGTSLPEQFF
TGTGCCAGCAGTGCGCGCCTCGGGACTAGCCTTCCTGAGCAGTTCTTC
>few|TRBJ2-7|16|TRBV28|TRBD1
CASSNNRDRDPYEQYF
TGTGCCAGCAGTAACAACCGGGACAGAGATCCCTACGAGCAGTACTTC
>NA|TRBJ2-3|15|TRBV27|NA
CASSWRPSAGDTQYF
TGTGCCAGCAGTTGGCGGCCAAGCGCGGGGGATACGCAGTATTTT
>NA|TRBJ2-7|13|TRBV6-1|TRBD2
CASSSGPPYEQYF
TGTGCCAGCTCTAGCGGGCCCCCCTACGAGCAGTACTTC